The clone carrying this TCR beta chain was observed a handful of times. Its matching antigen is unknown. The data derive from a study of breast tumors, draining lymph nodes, adjacent tissues. TCRdb fed the multiplex PCR reads into MiXCR, producing one record per CDR3 protein. The sample holds about 14,000 distinct CDR3 sequences; roughly three fifths are singletons and the top ten take about 30%. Study results and limitations: Compared with basal-like, luminal-like tumors shared significantly more repertoire with nontumor tissue.

This clonotype originated in a female donor with breast cancer. Some clones in this sample may be carry-over from other donors' samples. Input material: tumor-adjacent breast tissue.

CDR3 DNA sequence: TGTGCCATCAGTGAGTCCGCCAGGGGGTACGAGCAGTACTTC. Translation: CAISESARGYEQYF. This sequence joins TRBV10-3 and TRBJ2-7, with 7 bases aligning to TRBD1. CDR1 ENHRY and CDR2 SYGVKD come from the germline V gene. V gave up 0 bases and J gave up 4 bases; unmatched junction bases: 3. This CDR3 contains 14 residues.